The T cell receptor beta chain described here comes from a study of Graves' ophthalmopathy and Graves' hyperthyroidism. As for the study in general: Investigators collected peripheral blood at initial diagnosis, before any treatment was given.

This clonotype has at least ten counts. Its antigen is undetermined. RNA transcripts were the source from which TCR beta CDR3 regions were amplified. RT-PCR with HTBI primers came first, then second-round multiplex PCR. TCRdb redid the calling of the multiplex PCR reads with MiXCR, one entry per CDR3 protein. The profile shows a few hundred thousand distinct CDR3 sequences, roughly 15% of them singletons. The CDR3 extends over 18 amino acids. After removal of 0 bases from V and 3 bases from J, the junction contained 11 bases not matched to a gene. Germline CDR1 reads MGHRA; CDR2 reads YSYEKL. Broader study findings: Blood also harbored most expanded thyroid clonotypes above 0.001 frequency. The model flagged ophthalmopathy progression at about 71% sensitivity and 72% to 80% specificity. Separation of ophthalmopathy from stable hyperthyroidism was achieved by a 13-signature model, at about 89% sensitivity and just over 80% specificity.

This clonotype was obtained from an adult woman with stable Graves' hyperthyroidism. V gene TRBV4-1 combines with J gene TRBJ1-5; 7 nucleotides line up with TRBD1. Material for sequencing was peripheral blood. This CDR3 is CASSQDQYPGQLNQPQHF. CDR3 coding DNA: TGCGCCAGCAGCCAAGATCAGTATCCGGGACAGCTCAATCAGCCCCAGCATTTT.